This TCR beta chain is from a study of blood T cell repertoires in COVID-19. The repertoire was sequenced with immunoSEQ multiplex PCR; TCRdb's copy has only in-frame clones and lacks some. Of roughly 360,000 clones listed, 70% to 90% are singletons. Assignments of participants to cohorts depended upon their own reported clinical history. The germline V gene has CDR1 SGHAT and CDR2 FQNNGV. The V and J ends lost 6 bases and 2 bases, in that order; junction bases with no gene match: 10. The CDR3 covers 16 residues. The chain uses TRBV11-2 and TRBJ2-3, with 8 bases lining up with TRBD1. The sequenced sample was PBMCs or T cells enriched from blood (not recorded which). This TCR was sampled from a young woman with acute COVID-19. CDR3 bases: TGTGCCAGCAGTAAAACAGGGGGGATCCCCACAGATACGCAGTATTTT. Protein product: CASSKTGGIPTDTQYF.